The present T cell receptor (beta chain) was sequenced within a study of blood T cell repertoires in COVID-19. Study-level information: Samples taken during acute and convalescent COVID-19 were collected in the United States, Italy and Spain. Sources were T cells, B-cell-depleted T cells, or PBMCs; the material itself was cDNA or gDNA.

Authors' analysis steps: Reference gene primer amplification gave nucleated cell count estimates. The data were produced by immunoSEQ multiplex PCR, yet TCRdb's version contains in-frame clones alone and is incomplete. V, J and clone size were drawn from that table, and D and trimming were deduced from the DNA. The sample carries around 190,000 clones, 80% recorded once. The V gene lost 4 bases and the J gene lost 4 bases, with 7 bases spanning the gap. There are 12 residues in the CDR3. Germline CDR1 and CDR2: ENHRY and SYGVKD. The sequencing input was peripheral blood. The chain links TRBV10-3 to TRBJ1-2; no firm D call. This receptor was identified in a man between 60 and 70 years old with acute or convalescent COVID-19. CDR3 sequence: CAISGEAYGYTF. In DNA, the CDR3 is TGTGCCATCAGTGGCGAGGCCTATGGCTACACCTTC.